Listed below are T cell receptor beta chains from one sample, sequenced in a study of blood T cell repertoires in COVID-19. Sequencing was performed with immunoSEQ multiplex PCR; in TCRdb, only in-frame clones are kept and a portion is missing. The sample contains approximately 94,000 clones, almost 90% of which appear only once. The sequenced material came from peripheral blood. All receptors derive from a woman in her 70s with acute or convalescent COVID-19. Both conserved end residues are trimmed from each CDR3. The order of the fields is V gene, J gene, CDR3 protein.

TRBV4-1,TRBJ1-2,ASSQGTGVNYGYT
TRBV5-1,TRBJ1-4,ASSLAGTGGEKLF
TRBV5-1,TRBJ1-1,ASSLDSTGTEAF
TRBV27,TRBJ1-2,ASSSAGWGYT
TRBV5-4,TRBJ1-2,ASSRSGQRLGYT
TRBV18,TRBJ1-3,ASSPQPSGGNTIY
TRBV24-1,TRBJ1-6,ATRKTGGPYNSPLH
TRBV5-5,TRBJ2-7,ASSLVGTGFYEQY
TRBV20-1,TRBJ2-7,SASVIATGLLSYEQY
TRBV11-1,TRBJ2-4,ASSLAGESKNIQY